The 15 T cell receptor beta chains in this list originate from one sample, sequenced in a study of chronic HIV infection and antiretroviral therapy. Each CDR3 protein gets one entry after TCRdb re-called the 5' RACE reads with MiXCR. The sample shows more than 40,000 distinct CDR3 sequences, about a fifth of them seen only once. The sequencing sample was made of peripheral blood. The receptors derive from an adult who had HIV and had not received antiretroviral therapy, or was an uninfected healthy control (not recorded which).

This clonotype was counted only a few times. The J gene is TRBJ2-7, the V gene TRBV29-1, with 7 bases identical to TRBD2. In germline, CDR1 is SQVTM, CDR2 ANQGSEA. Trimming removed 3 bases from V and 9 bases from J; junction bases left unmatched: 14. This CDR3 is built from 14 residues. CDR3 DNA: TGCAGCGTTGAGATGGCGGGAGCGGTTTGGGGGCAGTACTTC. Translation gives CSVEMAGAVWGQYF.

This clonotype was counted between two and nine times. This chain joins TRBV28 and TRBJ2-5, with a weak D call TRBD1 (6 bases). The CDR3 is 13 amino acids. Germline V gene data show CDR1 as MDHEN and CDR2 as SYDVKM. Trimming stripped 4 bases from V and 4 bases from J, with 10 bases between. CDR3 sequence reads: CASSSGDGETQYF. In DNA, the CDR3 is TGTGCCAGCAGTTCAGGGGACGGAGAGACCCAGTACTTC.

The chain links TRBV6-6 to TRBJ1-5; a possible D gene is TRBD1 (5 bases). The V and J ends lost 7 bases and 1 base respectively, with 20 bases between them. The germline CDR1 and CDR2 sequences are MNHNY and SVGAGI (reference sequence). The CDR3 has 17 amino acids. The CDR3 here is CASNSMGEGGSNQPQHF. In DNA form, the CDR3 reads TGTGCCAGCAACAGCATGGGGGAAGGTGGGAGCAATCAGCCCCAGCATTTT.

This clonotype came up a few times. The V and J genes are TRBV20-1 and TRBJ1-6, with a possible D match to TRBD1 (6 bases). The germline CDR1 and CDR2 sequences are DFQATT and SNEGSKA (reference sequence). Trimming cost V 5 bases and J 4 bases, with 21 bases left between them. The CDR3 loop spans 17 amino acids. The DNA for the CDR3 is TGCAGTGCTCAACAGGGCCCGGTGGACCTTTATAATTCACCCCTCCACTTT. It translates to CSAQQGPVDLYNSPLHF.

The chain joins TRBV29-1 to TRBJ2-1; 8 positions match TRBD2. Germline V gene lookup returns CDR1 SQVTM and CDR2 ANQGSEA. J lost 9 bases, V lost 4 bases, and 8 bases had no gene match. The CDR3 length is 13 residues. The CDR3 is CSVVSTGGGEQFF. The CDR3 DNA sequence: TGCAGCGTTGTCTCAACGGGAGGGGGTGAGCAGTTCTTC.

This clonotype turned up a few times. J is TRBJ2-3 and V is TRBV9; D unclear. The CDR3 covers 12 residues. V was pared by 2 bases and J by 3 bases, with 4 bases between. Germline CDR1 SGDLS, CDR2 YYNGEE. The CDR3 region has the DNA TGTGCCAGCAGCGTCGGGACAGATACGCAGTATTTT. Translating gives CASSVGTDTQYF.

The chain couples TRBV29-1 to TRBJ1-2, with TRBD1 identical over 10 bases. The CDR3 has 15 amino acids. V trimming: 0 bases; J trimming: 7 bases; junction bases outside the gene matches: 8. Germline CDR1 and CDR2: SQVTM and ANQGSEA. CDR3 amino acids: CSVEDYGGQGLGYTF. DNA of the CDR3: TGCAGCGTTGAAGACTATGGGGGACAGGGGCTTGGCTACACCTTC.

The chain couples TRBV28 to TRBJ2-5; D not resolved. The CDR3 is 11 amino acids. V was pared by 5 bases and J by 7 bases, with 8 bases between. Germline values: CDR1 MDHEN, CDR2 SYDVKM. CDR3 sequence (DNA): TGTGCCAGCAGTGGGTCGGGGACCCAGTACTTC. Translating gives CASSGSGTQYF.

This clonotype was observed once. The chain combines TRBV3-1 with TRBJ2-7; the match to TRBD2 covers 7 bases. Per the germline V gene, CDR1 is LGHDT and CDR2 is YNNKEL (reference sequence). CDR3 length: 14 residues. V lost 0 bases and J lost 4; bases outside the gene matches: 3. CDR3 coding DNA: TGTGCCAGCAGCCAAGAGGGAGGGCGGTACGAGCAGTACTTC. Encoded protein: CASSQEGGRYEQYF.

The chain joins TRBV5-1 to TRBJ2-7; TRBD1 matches at 7 bases. Germline assignment: CDR1 SGHRS and CDR2 YFSETQ. V shed 0 bases, J shed 6 bases, and the junction held 6 bases outside the gene matches. There are 14 residues in the CDR3. The CDR3 sequence is CASSLDRGPSEQYF. The CDR3, as DNA: TGCGCCAGCAGCTTGGACAGGGGCCCAAGCGAGCAGTACTTC.

The chain uses TRBV29-1 and TRBJ2-1, with D tentatively TRBD1 or TRBD2 (5 bases each). Germline V lookup: CDR1 SQVTM, CDR2 ANQGSEA. The CDR3 has 11 residues. The V and J ends lost 8 bases and 7 bases respectively, with 12 bases between them. The CDR3 nucleotides are TGCAGCTCCTGGGACGGTAATGAGCAGTTCTTC. Protein: CSSWDGNEQFF.

This clonotype was counted between two and nine times. The chain joins TRBV5-6 to TRBJ1-1, with D possibly TRBD1 on 5 matching bases. This CDR3 comprises 14 residues. CDR1 is SGHDT, CDR2 YYEEEE, per germline. V was cut by 5 bases and J by 4 bases, with 15 bases left in between. The CDR3 sequence is CASSWGLLGTEAFF. The CDR3 DNA sequence: TGTGCCAGCAGTTGGGGACTACTGGGCACTGAAGCTTTCTTT. The complete variable domain, with remaining parts taken from reference TRBV5-6 and TRBJ1-1, reads DAGVTQSPTHLIKTRGQQVTLRCSPKSGHDTVSWYQQALGQGPQFIFQYYEEEERQRGNFPDRFSGHQFPNYSSELNVNALLLGDSALYLCASSWGLLGTEAFFGQGTRLTVV.

This clonotype has just a few counts. The V gene is TRBV30, the J gene TRBJ2-7; 8 bases are shared with TRBD1. Germline-derived CDR1 and CDR2 are GTSNPN and SVGIG (reference sequence). This CDR3 has 15 residues. The V segment lost 4 bases and the J segment 2 bases; nucleotides outside the gene matches: 10. As DNA, the CDR3 is TGTGCCTGGAAACCCCCGGGACAGGCTCCCTACGAGCAGTACTTC. Protein sequence: CAWKPPGQAPYEQYF.

A few counts support this clonotype. This rearrangement joins TRBV9 to TRBJ2-7; the match to TRBD2 covers 7 bases. CDR1 is SGDLS and CDR2 is YYNGEE in the germline V gene. J was trimmed by 0 bases and V by 2 bases; bases with no gene match: 8. The CDR3 consists of 16 residues. The CDR3 DNA reads as TGTGCCAGCAGCGTGGGGGGGACCCTCAGCTCCTACGAGCAGTACTTC. It specifies CASSVGGTLSSYEQYF.

In this sample, this clonotype turned up a few times. The chain combines TRBV10-2 with TRBJ1-1; tentatively, D is TRBD1 (5 bases). V dropped 3 bases and J dropped 3 bases, with 23 bases sitting between them. The CDR3 has 18 residues. Germline V gene sequence: CDR1 WSHSY, CDR2 SAAADI. The CDR3 nucleotides are TGCGCCAGCAGTGAAGGTTTATGGTCGGGGGGGGAAGACACTGAAGCTTTCTTT. This encodes CASSEGLWSGGEDTEAFF.